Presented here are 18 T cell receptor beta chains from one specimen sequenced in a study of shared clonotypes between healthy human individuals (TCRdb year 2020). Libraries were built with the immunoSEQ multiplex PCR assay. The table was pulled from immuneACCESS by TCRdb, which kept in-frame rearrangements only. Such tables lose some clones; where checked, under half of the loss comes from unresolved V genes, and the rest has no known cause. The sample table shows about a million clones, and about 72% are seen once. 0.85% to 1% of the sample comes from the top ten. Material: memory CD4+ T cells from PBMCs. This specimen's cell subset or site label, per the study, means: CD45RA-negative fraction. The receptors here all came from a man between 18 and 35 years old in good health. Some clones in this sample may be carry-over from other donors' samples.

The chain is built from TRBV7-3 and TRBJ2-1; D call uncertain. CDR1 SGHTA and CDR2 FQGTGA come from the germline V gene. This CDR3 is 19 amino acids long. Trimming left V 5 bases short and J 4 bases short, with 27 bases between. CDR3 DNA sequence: TGTGCCAGCAGCCGTACTCTACTGCAAAACTTCCAGGCTTACAATGAGCAGTTCTTC. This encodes CASSRTLLQNFQAYNEQFF.

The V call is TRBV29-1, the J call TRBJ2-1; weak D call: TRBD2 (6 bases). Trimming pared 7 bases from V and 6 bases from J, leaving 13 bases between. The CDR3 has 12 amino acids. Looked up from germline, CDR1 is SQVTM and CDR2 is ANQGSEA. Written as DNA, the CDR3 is TGCAGCGGGACTACCCACATCAATGAGCAGTTCTTC. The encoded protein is CSGTTHINEQFF.

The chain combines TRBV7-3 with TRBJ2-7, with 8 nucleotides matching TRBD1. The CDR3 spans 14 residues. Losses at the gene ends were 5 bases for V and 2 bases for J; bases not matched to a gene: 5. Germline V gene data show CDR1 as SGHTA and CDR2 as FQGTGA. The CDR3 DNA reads TGTGCCAGCAGCCCCAGGGGGCTCCCCTACGAGCAGTACTTC. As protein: CASSPRGLPYEQYF.

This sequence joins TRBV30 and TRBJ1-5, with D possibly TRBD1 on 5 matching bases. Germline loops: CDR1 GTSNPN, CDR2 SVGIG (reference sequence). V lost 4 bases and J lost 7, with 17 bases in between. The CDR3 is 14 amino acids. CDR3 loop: CAWTGMSTDQPQHF. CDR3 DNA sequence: TGTGCCTGGACAGGGATGTCAACCGACCAGCCCCAGCATTTT.

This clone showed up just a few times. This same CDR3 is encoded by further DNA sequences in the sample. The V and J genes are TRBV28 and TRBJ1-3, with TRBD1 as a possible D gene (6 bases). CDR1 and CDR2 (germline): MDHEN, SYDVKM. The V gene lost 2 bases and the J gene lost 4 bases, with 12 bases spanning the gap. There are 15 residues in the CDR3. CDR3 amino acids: CASSLGGAEGNTIYF. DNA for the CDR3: TGTGCCAGCAGTTTAGGGGGCGCAGAAGGAAACACCATATATTTT.

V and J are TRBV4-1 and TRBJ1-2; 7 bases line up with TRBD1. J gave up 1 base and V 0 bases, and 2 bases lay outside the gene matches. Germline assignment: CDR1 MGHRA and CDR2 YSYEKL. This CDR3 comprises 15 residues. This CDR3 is CASSQDRGFNYGYTF. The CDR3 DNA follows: TGCGCCAGCAGCCAAGACAGGGGGTTTAACTATGGCTACACCTTC.

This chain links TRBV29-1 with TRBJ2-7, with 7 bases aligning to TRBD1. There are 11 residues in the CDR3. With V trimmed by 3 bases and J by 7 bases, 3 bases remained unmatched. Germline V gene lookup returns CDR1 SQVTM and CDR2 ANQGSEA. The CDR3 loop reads CSVDRGMEQYF. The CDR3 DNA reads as TGCAGCGTTGACAGGGGGATGGAGCAGTACTTC.

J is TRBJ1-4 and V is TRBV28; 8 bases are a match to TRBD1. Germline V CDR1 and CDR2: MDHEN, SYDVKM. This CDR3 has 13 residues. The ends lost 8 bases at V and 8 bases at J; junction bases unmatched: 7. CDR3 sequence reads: CASGPGQEEKLFF. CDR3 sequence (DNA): TGTGCCAGCGGACCGGGACAGGAAGAAAAACTGTTTTTT.

CDR3: CASSFGQLGYTF. CDR3 sequence (DNA): TGTGCCAGCAGTTTCGGACAGCTCGGCTACACCTTC. The rearrangement uses TRBV28 and TRBJ1-2, with D possibly being TRBD1 (6 bases). CDR1 MDHEN and CDR2 SYDVKM come from the germline V gene. V shed 3 bases and J shed 8 bases, with 10 bases lying between them. The CDR3 runs 12 residues.

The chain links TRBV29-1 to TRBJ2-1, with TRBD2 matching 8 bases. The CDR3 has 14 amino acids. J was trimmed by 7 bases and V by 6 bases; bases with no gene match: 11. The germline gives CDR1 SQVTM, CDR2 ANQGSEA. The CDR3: CSVISGRSRNEQFF. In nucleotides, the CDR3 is TGCAGCGTCATAAGCGGGAGATCAAGGAATGAGCAGTTCTTC.

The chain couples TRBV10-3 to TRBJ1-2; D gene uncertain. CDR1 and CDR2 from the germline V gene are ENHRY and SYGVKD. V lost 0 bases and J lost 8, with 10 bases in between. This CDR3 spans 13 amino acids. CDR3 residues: CAISESEGRGYTF. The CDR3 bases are TGTGCCATCAGTGAGTCAGAGGGTCGCGGCTACACCTTC.

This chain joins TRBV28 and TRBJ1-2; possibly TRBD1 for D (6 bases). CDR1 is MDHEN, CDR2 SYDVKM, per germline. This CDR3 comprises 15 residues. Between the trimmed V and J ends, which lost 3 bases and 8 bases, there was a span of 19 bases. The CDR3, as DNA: TGTGCCAGCAGTTTGGGCAGGGGCAGTGGAGGAGGCTACACCTTC. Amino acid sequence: CASSLGRGSGGGYTF.

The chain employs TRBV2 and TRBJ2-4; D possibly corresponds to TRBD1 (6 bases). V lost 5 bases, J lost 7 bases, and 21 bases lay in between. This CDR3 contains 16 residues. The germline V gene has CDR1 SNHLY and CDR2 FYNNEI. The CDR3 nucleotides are TGTGCCAGCAGTTACGGGACATCAACCACCACGAACATTCAGTACTTC. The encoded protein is CASSYGTSTTTNIQYF.

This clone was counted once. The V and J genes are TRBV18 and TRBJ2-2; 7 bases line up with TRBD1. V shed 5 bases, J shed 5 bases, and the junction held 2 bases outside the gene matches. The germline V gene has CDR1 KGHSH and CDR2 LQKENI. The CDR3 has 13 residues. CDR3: CASSGDRTGELFF. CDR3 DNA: TGTGCCAGCTCAGGGGACAGAACCGGGGAGCTGTTTTTT. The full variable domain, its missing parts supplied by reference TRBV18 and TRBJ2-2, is NAGVMQNPRHLVRRRGQEARLRCSPMKGHSHVYWYRQLPEEGLKFMVYLQKENIIDESGMPKERFSAEFPKEGPSILRIQQVVRGDSAAYFCASSGDRTGELFFGEGSRLTVL.

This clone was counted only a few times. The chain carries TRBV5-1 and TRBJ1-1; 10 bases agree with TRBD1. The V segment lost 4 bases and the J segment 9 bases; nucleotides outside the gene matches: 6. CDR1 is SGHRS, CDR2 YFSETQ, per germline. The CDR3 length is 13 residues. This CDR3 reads CASSPGQGSQAFF. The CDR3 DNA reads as TGCGCCAGCAGCCCGGGACAGGGGTCTCAAGCTTTCTTT.

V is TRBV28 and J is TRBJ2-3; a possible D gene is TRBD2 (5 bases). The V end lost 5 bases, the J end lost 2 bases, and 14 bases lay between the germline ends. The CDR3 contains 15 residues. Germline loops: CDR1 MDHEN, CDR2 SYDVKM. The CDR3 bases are TGTGCCAGCAGTGCCCCGGAGGTATTCACAGATACGCAGTATTTT. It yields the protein CASSAPEVFTDTQYF.

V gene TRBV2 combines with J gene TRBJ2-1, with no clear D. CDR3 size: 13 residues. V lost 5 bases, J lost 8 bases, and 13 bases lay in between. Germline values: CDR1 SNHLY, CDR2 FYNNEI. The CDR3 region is CASSSVGIDEQFF. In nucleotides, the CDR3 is TGTGCCAGCAGTTCAGTGGGGATCGATGAGCAGTTCTTC.

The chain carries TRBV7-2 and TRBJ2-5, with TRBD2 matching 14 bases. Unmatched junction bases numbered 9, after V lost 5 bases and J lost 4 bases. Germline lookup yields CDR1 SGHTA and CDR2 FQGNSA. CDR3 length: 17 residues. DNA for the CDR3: TGTGCCAGCAGCACAGCCGGGACTAGCGGGAGTGGAGAGACCCAGTACTTC. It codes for CASSTAGTSGSGETQYF.